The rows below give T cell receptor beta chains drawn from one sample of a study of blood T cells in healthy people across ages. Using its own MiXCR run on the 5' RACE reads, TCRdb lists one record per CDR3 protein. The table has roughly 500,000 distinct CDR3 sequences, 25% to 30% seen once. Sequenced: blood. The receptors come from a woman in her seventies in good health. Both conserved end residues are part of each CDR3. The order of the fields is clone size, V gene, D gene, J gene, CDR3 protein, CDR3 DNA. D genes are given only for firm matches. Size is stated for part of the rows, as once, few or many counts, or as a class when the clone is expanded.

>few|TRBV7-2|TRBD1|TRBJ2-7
CASSQTTGSHGQYF
TGTGCCAGCAGCCAAACGACAGGGTCCCACGGGCAGTACTTC
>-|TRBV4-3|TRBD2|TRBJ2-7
CASSQDRAGEGYEQYF
TGCGCCAGCAGCCAAGACCGAGCGGGAGAGGGCTACGAGCAGTACTTC
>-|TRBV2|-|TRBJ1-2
CASMVVGDKGNGYTF
TGTGCCAGCATGGTTGTAGGGGACAAGGGTAATGGCTACACCTTC
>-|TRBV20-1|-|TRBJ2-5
CSARDRDTQETQYF
TGCAGTGCTAGAGATAGGGACACCCAAGAGACCCAGTACTTC
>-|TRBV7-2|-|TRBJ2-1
CASSLGLPANEQFF
TGTGCCAGCAGCTTAGGGCTACCCGCGAATGAGCAGTTCTTC
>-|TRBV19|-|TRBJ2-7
CASSIDSYEQYF
TGTGCCAGTAGTATAGACTCCTACGAGCAGTACTTC
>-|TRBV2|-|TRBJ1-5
CASSTGPIQPQHF
TGTGCCAGCAGTACAGGGCCCATTCAGCCCCAGCATTTT
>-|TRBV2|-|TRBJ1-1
CASKAGTEAFF
TGTGCCAGCAAGGCAGGCACTGAAGCTTTCTTT
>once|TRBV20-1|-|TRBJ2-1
CSARPTSFEQFF
TGCAGTGCTAGACCAACTAGTTTCGAGCAGTTCTTC
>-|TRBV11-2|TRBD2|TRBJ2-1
CASSSLNSSGRHYNEQFF
TGTGCCAGCAGCTCACTTAACTCTAGCGGGAGGCATTACAATGAGCAGTTCTTC
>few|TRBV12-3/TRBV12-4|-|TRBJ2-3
CASTVTLTAQYF
TGTGCCAGCACGGTTACACTTACCGCGCAGTATTTT
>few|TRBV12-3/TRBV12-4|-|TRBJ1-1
CASSSGPTEAFF
TGTGCCAGCAGCTCAGGGCCGACTGAAGCTTTCTTT
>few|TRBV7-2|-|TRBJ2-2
CASSPRAHTGELFF
TGTGCCAGCAGCCCACGGGCTCACACCGGGGAGCTGTTTTTT
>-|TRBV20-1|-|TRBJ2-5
CSARWAEETQYF
TGCAGTGCTAGATGGGCAGAAGAGACCCAGTACTTC
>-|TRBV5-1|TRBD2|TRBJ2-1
CASSPTGTSGVNEQFF
TGCGCCAGCAGCCCGACGGGGACTAGCGGGGTAAATGAGCAGTTCTTC
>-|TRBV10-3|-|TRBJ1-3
CAIGERVPLGNTIYF
TGTGCCATCGGGGAGAGGGTTCCCCTCGGAAACACCATATATTTT
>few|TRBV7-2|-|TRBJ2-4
CASSLVFERAGNIQYF
TGTGCCAGCAGCTTAGTATTTGAGCGTGCAGGAAACATTCAGTACTTC
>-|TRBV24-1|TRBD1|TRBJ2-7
CATSPGQGLGEQYF
TGTGCCACCAGTCCGGGACAGGGGCTCGGGGAGCAGTACTTC
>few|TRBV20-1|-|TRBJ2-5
CSARDGEDAQETQYF
TGCAGTGCTAGAGATGGGGAGGACGCCCAAGAGACCCAGTACTTC
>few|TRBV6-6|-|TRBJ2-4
CASSRGQLDIQYF
TGTGCCAGCAGCCGCGGACAGTTGGACATTCAGTACTTC
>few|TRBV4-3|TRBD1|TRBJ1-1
CASSQDAEGAALNTEVFF
TGCGCCAGCAGCCAAGATGCGGAGGGGGCAGCACTGAACACTGAAGTTTTCTTT
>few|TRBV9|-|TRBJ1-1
CASSPRQSPEAFF
TGTGCCAGCAGCCCTCGGCAGAGCCCTGAAGCTTTCTTT
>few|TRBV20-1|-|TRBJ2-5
CSAKRGDHQETQYF
TGCAGTGCTAAGAGGGGGGACCACCAAGAGACCCAGTACTTC
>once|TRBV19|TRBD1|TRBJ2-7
CASSPRTGTDSYEQYF
TGTGCCAGTAGCCCAAGGACCGGGACAGACTCCTACGAGCAGTACTTC
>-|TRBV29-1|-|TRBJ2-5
CSVSTGLTQYF
TGCAGCGTTAGCACTGGGTTAACCCAGTACTTC
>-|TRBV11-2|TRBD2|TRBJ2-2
CASSLVAGGGTGELFF
TGTGCCAGCAGCTTAGTAGCGGGGGGCGGCACCGGGGAGCTGTTTTTT
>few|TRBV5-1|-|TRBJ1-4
CASSRLPGGERNEKLFF
TGCGCCAGCAGCCGCCTCCCGGGGGGCGAGCGTAATGAAAAACTGTTTTTT
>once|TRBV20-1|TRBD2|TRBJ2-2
CSARLGSGGTGELFF
TGCAGTGCTAGGCTAGGGTCGGGGGGAACCGGGGAGCTGTTTTTT